This T cell receptor beta chain appears in the sequencing data of a study of blood T cell repertoires in COVID-19. As for the study in general: Samples taken during acute and convalescent COVID-19 were collected in the United States, Italy and Spain. The analysed material was cDNA or gDNA that came from T cells, B-cell-depleted T cells, or PBMCs.

Source study methods: Estimation of nucleated cell counts relied on the amplification of reference gene primers. TCRdb keeps only in-frame clones here, not all; method: immunoSEQ multiplex PCR. V and J calls and clone size are those listed in that table; D and trimming were worked out from the DNA. This repertoire shows about 100,000 clones, 85% found once; its top ten account for around 15%. Sequencing was done on a sample of peripheral blood. The TCR sequence derives from a man aged 50 to 59 with active or convalescent COVID-19.

The CDR3 DNA reads as TGCGCCAGCAGCTTGGCCCTTACAGGGAACCGAAACACCATATATTTT. It is translated as CASSLALTGNRNTIYF. This chain joins TRBV5-1 and TRBJ1-3; D possibly corresponds to TRBD1 (6 bases). The CDR3 runs to 16 residues. Trimming removed 0 bases at V and 5 bases at J, with 15 bases between. CDR1 is SGHRS, CDR2 YFSETQ, per germline.